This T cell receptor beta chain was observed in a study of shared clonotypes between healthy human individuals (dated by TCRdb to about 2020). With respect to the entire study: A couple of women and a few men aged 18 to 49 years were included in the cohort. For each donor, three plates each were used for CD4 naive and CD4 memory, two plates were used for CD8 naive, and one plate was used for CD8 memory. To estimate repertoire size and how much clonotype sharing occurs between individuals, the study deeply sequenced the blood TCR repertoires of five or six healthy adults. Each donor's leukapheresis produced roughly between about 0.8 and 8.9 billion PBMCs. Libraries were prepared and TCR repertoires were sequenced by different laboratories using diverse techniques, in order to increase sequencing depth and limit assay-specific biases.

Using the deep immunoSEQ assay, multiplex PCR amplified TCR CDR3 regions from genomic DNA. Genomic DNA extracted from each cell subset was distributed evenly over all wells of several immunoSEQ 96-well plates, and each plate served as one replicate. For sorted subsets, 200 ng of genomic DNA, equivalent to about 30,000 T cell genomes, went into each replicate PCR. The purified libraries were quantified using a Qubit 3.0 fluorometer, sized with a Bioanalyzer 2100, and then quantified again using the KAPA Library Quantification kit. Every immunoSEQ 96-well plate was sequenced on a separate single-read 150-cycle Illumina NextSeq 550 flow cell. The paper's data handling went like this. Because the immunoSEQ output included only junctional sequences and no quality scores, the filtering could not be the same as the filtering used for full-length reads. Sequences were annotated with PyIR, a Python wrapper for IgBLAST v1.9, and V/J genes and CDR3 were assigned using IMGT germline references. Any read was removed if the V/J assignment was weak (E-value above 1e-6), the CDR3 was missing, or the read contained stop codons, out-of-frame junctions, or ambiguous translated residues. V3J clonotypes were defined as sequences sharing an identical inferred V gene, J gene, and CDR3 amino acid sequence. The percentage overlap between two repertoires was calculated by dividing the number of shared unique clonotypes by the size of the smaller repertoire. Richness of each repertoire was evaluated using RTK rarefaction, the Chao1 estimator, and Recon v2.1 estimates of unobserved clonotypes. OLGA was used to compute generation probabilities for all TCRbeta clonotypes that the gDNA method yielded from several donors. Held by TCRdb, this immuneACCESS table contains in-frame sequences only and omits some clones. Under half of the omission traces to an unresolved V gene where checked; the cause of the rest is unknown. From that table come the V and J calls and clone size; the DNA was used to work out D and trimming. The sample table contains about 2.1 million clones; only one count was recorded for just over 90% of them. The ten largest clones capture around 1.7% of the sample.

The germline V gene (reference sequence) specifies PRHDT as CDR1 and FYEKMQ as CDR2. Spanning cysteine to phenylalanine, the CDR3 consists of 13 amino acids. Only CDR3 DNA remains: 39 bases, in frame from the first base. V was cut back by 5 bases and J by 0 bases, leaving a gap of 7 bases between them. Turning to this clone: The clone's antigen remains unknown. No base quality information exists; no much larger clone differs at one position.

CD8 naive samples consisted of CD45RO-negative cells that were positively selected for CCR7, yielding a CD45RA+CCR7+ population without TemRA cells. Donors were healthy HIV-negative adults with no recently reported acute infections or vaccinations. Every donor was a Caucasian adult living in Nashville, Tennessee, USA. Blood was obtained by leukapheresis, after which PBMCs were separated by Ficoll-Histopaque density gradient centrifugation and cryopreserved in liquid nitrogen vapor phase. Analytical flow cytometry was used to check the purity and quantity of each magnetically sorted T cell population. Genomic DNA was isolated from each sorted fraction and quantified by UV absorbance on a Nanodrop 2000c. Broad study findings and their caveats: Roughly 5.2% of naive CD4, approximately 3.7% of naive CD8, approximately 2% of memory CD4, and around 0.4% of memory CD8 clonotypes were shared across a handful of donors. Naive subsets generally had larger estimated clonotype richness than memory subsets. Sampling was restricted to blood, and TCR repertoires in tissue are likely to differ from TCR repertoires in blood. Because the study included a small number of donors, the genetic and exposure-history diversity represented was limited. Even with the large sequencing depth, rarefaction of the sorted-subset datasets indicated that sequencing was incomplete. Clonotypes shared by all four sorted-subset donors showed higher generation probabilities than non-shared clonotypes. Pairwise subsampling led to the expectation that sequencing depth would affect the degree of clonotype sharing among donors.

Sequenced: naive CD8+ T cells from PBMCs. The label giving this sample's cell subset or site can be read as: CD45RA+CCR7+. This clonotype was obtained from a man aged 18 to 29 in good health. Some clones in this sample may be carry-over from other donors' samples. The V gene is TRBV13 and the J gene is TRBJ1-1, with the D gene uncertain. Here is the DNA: TGTGCCAGCAGCCCGAACCTGAACACTGAAGCTTTCTTT. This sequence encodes CASSPNLNTEAFF. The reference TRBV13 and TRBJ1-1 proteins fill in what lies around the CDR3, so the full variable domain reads AAGVIQSPRHLIKEKRETATLKCYPIPRHDTVYWYQQGPGQDPQFLISFYEKMQSDKGSIPDRFSAQQFSDYHSELNMSSLELGDSALYFCASSPNLNTEAFFGQGTRLTVV.